Reported below is one T cell receptor beta chain. The target antigen is unknown. TCRdb called the 5' RACE reads again in MiXCR, with one record for every CDR3 protein. This sample carries 540,000 or so distinct CDR3 sequences, roughly 21% of them seen once, and the ten largest clones take approximately 12%. The sample belongs to a study of T-cell memory formation after mild COVID-19. The CDR3 covers 15 residues. Germline V gives CDR1 MNHEY, CDR2 SVGEGT. V was pared by 7 bases and J by 2 bases, with 7 bases of the junction left unmatched. General study findings and limits: CD4/CD8 balance characterized clones contracting day 15 to 85, and CD4+ skew characterized later expanders.

The chain carries TRBV6-2 or TRBV6-3 and TRBJ2-7; TRBD2 agrees at 11 bases. The sample was PBMCs or a T cell subset sorted from them (not recorded which). The clonotype was recovered from an adult woman who had mild COVID-19 (a few samples of this study predate the infection). Cell type and time point are not known. The CDR3 protein is CASTLTSGNPYEQYF. CDR3 DNA: TGTGCCAGCACTTTGACTAGCGGGAACCCCTACGAGCAGTACTTC.